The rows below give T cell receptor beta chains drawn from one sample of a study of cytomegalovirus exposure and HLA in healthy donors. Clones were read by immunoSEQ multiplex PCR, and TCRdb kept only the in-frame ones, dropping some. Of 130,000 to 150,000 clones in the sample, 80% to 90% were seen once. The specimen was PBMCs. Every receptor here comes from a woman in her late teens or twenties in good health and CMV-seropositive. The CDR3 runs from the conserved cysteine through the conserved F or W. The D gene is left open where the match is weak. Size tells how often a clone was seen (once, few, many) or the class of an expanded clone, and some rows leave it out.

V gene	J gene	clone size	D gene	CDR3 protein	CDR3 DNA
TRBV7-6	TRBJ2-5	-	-	CASSSGQSPQETQYF	TGTGCCAGCAGCTCCGGACAGTCTCCCCAAGAGACCCAGTACTTC
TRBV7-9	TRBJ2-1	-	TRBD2	CASSLVAGPSYNEQFF	TGTGCCAGCAGCTTAGTAGCGGGGCCCTCCTACAATGAGCAGTTCTTC
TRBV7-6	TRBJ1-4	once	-	CASSLRTEWNEKLFF	TGTGCCAGCAGCTTACGGACAGAATGGAATGAAAAACTGTTTTTT
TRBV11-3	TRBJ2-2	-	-	CASSEEAGAGELFF	TGTGCCAGCAGCGAAGAGGCAGGGGCCGGGGAGCTGTTTTTT
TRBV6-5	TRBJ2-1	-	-	CASSYSRLHNEQFF	TGTGCCAGCAGTTACTCGCGCCTCCACAATGAGCAGTTCTTC
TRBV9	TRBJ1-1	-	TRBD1	CASSVERDRGTEAFF	TGTGCCAGCAGCGTAGAGAGGGACAGGGGCACTGAAGCTTTCTTT
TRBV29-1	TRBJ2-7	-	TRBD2	CSVKIAGINSYEQYF	TGCAGCGTTAAAATAGCGGGTATAAACTCCTACGAGCAGTACTTC
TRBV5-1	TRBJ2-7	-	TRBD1	CASSVTGAEQYF	TGCGCCAGCAGCGTTACAGGGGCCGAGCAGTACTTC
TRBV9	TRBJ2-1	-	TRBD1	CASGEGQGIFEQFF	TGTGCCAGTGGTGAGGGACAGGGGATTTTTGAGCAGTTCTTC
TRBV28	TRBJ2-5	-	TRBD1	CASLRDRELETQYF	TGTGCCAGTCTCCGGGACAGGGAGCTTGAGACCCAGTACTTC
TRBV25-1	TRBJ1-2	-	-	CASSERRTNYGYTF	TGTGCCAGCAGTGAACGCAGAACTAACTATGGCTACACCTTC
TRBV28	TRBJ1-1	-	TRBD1	CASRKTGVTEAFF	TGTGCCAGCAGGAAGACAGGGGTCACTGAAGCTTTCTTT
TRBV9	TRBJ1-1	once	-	CASSVAFGTEAFF	TGTGCCAGCAGCGTAGCTTTCGGCACTGAAGCTTTCTTT
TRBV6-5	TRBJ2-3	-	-	CASSFSPSGGTDTQYF	TGTGCCAGCAGTTTCTCCCCCTCGGGGGGCACAGATACGCAGTATTTT
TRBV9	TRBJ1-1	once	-	CASSVVWNTEAFF	TGTGCCAGCAGCGTAGTATGGAACACTGAAGCTTTCTTT
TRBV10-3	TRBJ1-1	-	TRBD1	CAITGTGGTEAFF	TGTGCCATCACTGGGACAGGGGGAACTGAAGCTTTCTTT
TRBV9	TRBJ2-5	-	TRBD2	CASSSGGRIQETQYF	TGTGCCAGCAGCTCGGGGGGGCGAATCCAAGAGACCCAGTACTTC
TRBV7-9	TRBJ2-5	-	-	CASSLGALQETQYF	TGTGCCAGCAGCTTAGGGGCGTTGCAAGAGACCCAGTACTTC
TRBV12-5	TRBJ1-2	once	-	CASALEGGRGYGYTF	TGTGCTAGTGCTTTGGAGGGGGGGCGCGGCTATGGCTACACCTTC
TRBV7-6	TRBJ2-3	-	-	CASSLLRGSGTDTQYF	TGTGCCAGCAGCTTGCTGCGGGGAAGTGGCACAGATACGCAGTATTTT
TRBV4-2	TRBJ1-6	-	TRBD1	CASSPTGTGVDSPLHF	TGTGCCAGCAGTCCAACCGGGACAGGGGTTGATTCACCCCTCCACTTT
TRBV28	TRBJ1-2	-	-	CASSSDSYLVGYGYTF	TGTGCCAGCAGTTCGGACAGTTACTTAGTTGGGTATGGCTACACCTTC
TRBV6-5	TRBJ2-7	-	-	CASSWGRGYEQYF	TGTGCCAGCAGTTGGGGCAGGGGCTACGAGCAGTACTTC
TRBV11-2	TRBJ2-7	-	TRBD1	CASSLAGGPSYEQYF	TGTGCCAGCAGCTTAGCAGGGGGCCCCTCCTACGAGCAGTACTTC
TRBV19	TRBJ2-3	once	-	CASSIEGGGPRDTQYF	TGTGCCAGTAGTATAGAAGGCGGGGGCCCTAGAGATACGCAGTATTTT
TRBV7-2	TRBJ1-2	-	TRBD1	CASSSRDRGDYGYTF	TGTGCCAGCAGCTCCCGGGACAGGGGGGACTATGGCTACACCTTC
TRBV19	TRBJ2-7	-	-	CASRSGGYEQYF	TGTGCCAGTAGATCTGGAGGGTACGAGCAGTACTTC
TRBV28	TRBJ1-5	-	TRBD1	CASSLLDREVEPQHF	TGTGCCAGCAGTTTATTGGACAGGGAGGTTGAGCCCCAGCATTTT
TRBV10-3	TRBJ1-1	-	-	CAISDPSGGTEAFF	TGTGCCATCAGTGACCCGTCCGGGGGGACTGAAGCTTTCTTT
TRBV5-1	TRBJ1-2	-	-	CASSPPDSDGYGYTF	TGCGCCAGCAGCCCCCCTGACAGCGACGGCTATGGCTACACCTTC
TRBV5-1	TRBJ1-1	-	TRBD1	CASSYGQGGNTEAFF	TGCGCCAGCAGCTACGGACAGGGCGGAAACACTGAAGCTTTCTTT
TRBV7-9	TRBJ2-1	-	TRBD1	CASRFTGTGAPNEQFF	TGTGCCAGCAGGTTTACCGGGACAGGGGCCCCCAATGAGCAGTTCTTC
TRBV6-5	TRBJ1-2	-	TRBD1	CASSYGGTDLYGYTF	TGTGCCAGCAGTTACGGCGGGACAGACCTCTATGGCTACACCTTC
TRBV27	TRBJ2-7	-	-	CASSSLSRGAPYEQYF	TGTGCCAGCAGTTCCCTTAGTCGGGGGGCCCCCTACGAGCAGTACTTC
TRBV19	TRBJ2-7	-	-	CASRWTAYSYEQYF	TGTGCCAGTCGGTGGACAGCTTACTCCTACGAGCAGTACTTC
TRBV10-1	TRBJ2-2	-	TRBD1	CASSGTGNTGELFF	TGCGCCAGCTCTGGGACAGGGAACACCGGGGAGCTGTTTTTT
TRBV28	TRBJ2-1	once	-	CASSIIPGDEQFF	TGTGCCAGCAGTATCATTCCAGGGGATGAGCAGTTCTTC
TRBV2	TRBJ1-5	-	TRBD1	CASRSAGGYQPQHF	TGTGCCAGCAGGTCTGCAGGGGGTTATCAGCCCCAGCATTTT
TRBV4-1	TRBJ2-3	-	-	CASSRGSSADTQYF	TGCGCCAGCAGCCGAGGGAGTAGCGCAGATACGCAGTATTTT
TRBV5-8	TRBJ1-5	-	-	CASSLGSFGHQPQHF	TGTGCCAGCAGCTTGGGGTCATTTGGGCATCAGCCCCAGCATTTT
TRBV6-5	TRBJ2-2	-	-	CASSSQGSMNTGELFF	TGTGCCAGCAGTTCCCAGGGGTCCATGAACACCGGGGAGCTGTTTTTT
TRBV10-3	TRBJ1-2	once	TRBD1	CAISGQGAQNGYTF	TGTGCCATCAGCGGACAGGGGGCGCAGAATGGCTACACCTTC
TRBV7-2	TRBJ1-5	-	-	CASSREAHQPQHF	TGTGCCAGCAGCCGGGAGGCCCATCAGCCCCAGCATTTT
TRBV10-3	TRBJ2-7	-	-	CATQRQSYEQYF	TGTGCCACGCAGAGGCAGTCCTACGAGCAGTACTTC
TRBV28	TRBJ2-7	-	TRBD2	CASRPARGGRYEQYF	TGTGCCAGCAGACCCGCCCGGGGGGGCCGCTACGAGCAGTACTTC
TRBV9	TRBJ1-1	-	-	CASSVGQTGTEAFF	TGTGCCAGCAGCGTCGGACAGACCGGCACTGAAGCTTTCTTT
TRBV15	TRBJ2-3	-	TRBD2	CATSRVLAGTGTQYF	TGTGCCACCAGCAGAGTGCTAGCGGGTACAGGTACGCAGTATTTT
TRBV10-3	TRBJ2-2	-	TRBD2	CATGTSGGSGELFF	TGTGCCACGGGGACTAGCGGGGGTTCCGGGGAGCTGTTTTTT
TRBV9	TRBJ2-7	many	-	CASSVSRSLSEQYF	TGTGCCAGCAGCGTCTCGAGAAGCCTATCCGAGCAGTACTTC
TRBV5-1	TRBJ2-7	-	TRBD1	CASSWDRNEQYF	TGCGCCAGCAGCTGGGACAGGAACGAGCAGTACTTC
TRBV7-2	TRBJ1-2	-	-	CASSPRGGNYGYTF	TGTGCCAGCAGCCCAAGGGGGGGTAACTATGGCTACACCTTC
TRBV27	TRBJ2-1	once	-	CASSLSPSNEQFF	TGTGCCAGCAGTTTATCCCCCTCCAATGAGCAGTTCTTC
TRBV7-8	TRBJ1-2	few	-	CASSLDAQADYGYTF	TGTGCCAGCAGCTTAGATGCCCAGGCTGACTATGGCTACACCTTC
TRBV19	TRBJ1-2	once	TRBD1	CAGGDRVVGYTF	TGTGCCGGCGGGGACAGGGTGGTAGGCTACACCTTC
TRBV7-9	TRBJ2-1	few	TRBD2	CATRPGLVDEQFF	TGTGCCACCCGACCGGGACTAGTTGATGAGCAGTTCTTC
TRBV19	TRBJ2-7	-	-	CASSGVAYEQYF	TGTGCCAGTAGCGGAGTTGCCTACGAGCAGTACTTC
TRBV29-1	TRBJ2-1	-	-	CSAVDWTDNEQFF	TGCAGCGCAGTGGACTGGACGGACAATGAGCAGTTCTTC
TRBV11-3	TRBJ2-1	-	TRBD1	CASSFRDRKQFF	TGTGCCAGCAGCTTCCGGGACAGAAAGCAGTTCTTC
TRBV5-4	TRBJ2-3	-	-	CASSLYQVLSTDTQYF	TGTGCCAGCAGCTTATATCAGGTGCTTAGCACAGATACGCAGTATTTT